The clone carrying this T cell receptor beta chain was seen many times. Its antigen is unknown. The authors prepared the TCRbeta library with unique molecular identifiers. TCRdb ran MiXCR on the PCR reads and lists one entry per CDR3 protein. Among roughly 790,000 distinct CDR3 sequences, roughly 15% were seen once, and the ten largest hold under 6%. The data were obtained in a study of T-cell reconstitution after alpha-beta-depleted transplantation in children. Study-wide findings and caveats: The origin of high day-60 TCRbeta diversity in some patients lay in surviving recipient T cells and thymic progenitors. Alpha-beta T cells about two months after transplant reportedly derived from several hundred expanded graft clones. Hyperexpanded clones declined; after one year, newly produced T cells mostly supplied diversity.

This CDR3 comprises 14 residues. CDR1 is SGHRS and CDR2 is YFSETQ in the germline V gene. The ends were cut back, 0 bases at V and 4 bases at J, with 10 bases in the middle. The rearrangement joins TRBV5-1 to TRBJ2-5, with D perhaps matching TRBD2 (6 bases). Sample: PBMCs, mostly from graft donor cells, taken 360 days after TCRalphabeta/CD19-depleted stem cell transplant. The receptor was isolated from a male patient aged 10 to 17 who had a stem cell transplant for acute lymphoblastic leukemia, so the T cells may come from the graft donor. The CDR3 region is CASSLGAGRETQYF. DNA of the CDR3: TGCGCCAGCAGCTTGGGCGCGGGAAGAGAGACCCAGTACTTC.